These T cell receptor beta chains were read from a single sample in a study of T cell changes during pregnancy in multiple sclerosis. Data came from immunoSEQ multiplex PCR; TCRdb stores just in-frame clones and leaves some out. Here the sample spans 40,000 or so clones, around nine tenths being singletons. Sequences were derived from CD4+ T cells from peripheral blood mononuclear cells, sampled in the third trimester of pregnancy. These receptor sequences come from a female donor in good health, enrolled as a control in a pregnancy study. Each CDR3 is given with its conserved first and last residue. A D gene is named only where the DNA matches it firmly.

CDR3 | D | J | V
CASSNAVNEQFF | . | TRBJ2-1 | TRBV18
CASSLTAWGEETQYF | . | TRBJ2-5 | TRBV11-2
CASRSSGETQYF | . | TRBJ2-5 | TRBV28
CASSLADGVGEKLFF | . | TRBJ1-4 | TRBV7-9
CASSRRQGTGANVLTF | TRBD1 | TRBJ2-6 | TRBV14
CAWSTSGGWTGELFF | TRBD2 | TRBJ2-2 | TRBV30
CASRMGGVRETEAFF | . | TRBJ1-1 | TRBV28
CASITSGREINEQFF | TRBD2 | TRBJ2-1 | TRBV6-1
CAISESRGTGGADGYTF | TRBD1 | TRBJ1-2 | TRBV10-3
CASDRGGNIQYF | . | TRBJ2-4 | TRBV2
CASSLGQGLHYEQYF | TRBD1 | TRBJ2-7 | TRBV5-1
CASSNGGSNQPQHF | . | TRBJ1-5 | TRBV5-4
CASRTGSQPQHF | . | TRBJ1-5 | TRBV6-1
CASRRQGSYGYTF | . | TRBJ1-2 | TRBV6-5
CASSVVGGRGEQYF | . | TRBJ2-7 | TRBV9
CASSPGDSRNTEAFF | TRBD1 | TRBJ1-1 | TRBV19
CASSSFSGNTIYF | . | TRBJ1-3 | TRBV2
CASPGADGGYTF | . | TRBJ1-2 | TRBV28
CASRPGSSQHYGYTF | . | TRBJ1-2 | TRBV2
CASRQTGNNEKLFF | TRBD1 | TRBJ1-4 | TRBV28
CASTFGGTNTGELFF | . | TRBJ2-2 | TRBV28
CASSPAGLAGGPEQFF | TRBD2 | TRBJ2-1 | TRBV18
CASSPQARETQYF | . | TRBJ2-5 | TRBV5-6
CASSLGRGTGELFF | . | TRBJ2-2 | TRBV5-6
CASGLIIGGRTNEQFF | . | TRBJ2-1 | TRBV12-5
CASSPTGVTYEQYF | TRBD1 | TRBJ2-7 | TRBV2
CSAKRGGSSSYNEQFF | TRBD2 | TRBJ2-1 | TRBV29-1
CASSLEQLAVLGGYTF | . | TRBJ1-2 | TRBV7-9
CASSPRGGAGYEQYF | . | TRBJ2-7 | TRBV27
CASMMSGGDTQYF | TRBD2 | TRBJ2-3 | TRBV19
CATLRGYGYTF | . | TRBJ1-2 | TRBV28
CASRASGPQGNEQYF | . | TRBJ2-7 | TRBV19
CASSLLGGTDNEQFF | . | TRBJ2-1 | TRBV11-2
CASSQQDAGNTIYF | . | TRBJ1-3 | TRBV6-6
CASSNRGNEKLFF | TRBD1 | TRBJ1-4 | TRBV19
CATGRENQPQHF | . | TRBJ1-5 | TRBV10-3
CASNPEGPGNTIYF | . | TRBJ1-3 | TRBV19
CASSFFGAGGHTGELFF | TRBD2 | TRBJ2-2 | TRBV27
CASSLGPSRGYQPQHF | . | TRBJ1-5 | TRBV5-6
CSVVKGTETEAFF | . | TRBJ1-1 | TRBV29-1
CASSITGTAMADTQYF | TRBD1 | TRBJ2-3 | TRBV7-9
CASRDTVAGYTF | . | TRBJ1-2 | TRBV28
CASSLRTGGSYEQYF | TRBD1 | TRBJ2-7 | TRBV5-1
CASSLGTVAADTQYF | TRBD1 | TRBJ2-3 | TRBV7-9
CAISEEGGPNQPQHF | . | TRBJ1-5 | TRBV10-3
CASSLGQNYEQYF | . | TRBJ2-7 | TRBV5-1
CASSRGSDYGYTF | . | TRBJ1-2 | TRBV6-4
CASSLEVGTGELFF | . | TRBJ2-2 | TRBV7-6
CASSPHASGGTDTQYF | . | TRBJ2-3 | TRBV5-4
CATYSLGDSSGEKLFF | . | TRBJ1-4 | TRBV10-2
CASSPGTGITEAFF | TRBD1 | TRBJ1-1 | TRBV28
CASSPSGITYEQYF | TRBD2 | TRBJ2-7 | TRBV28
CASTGGGATNEKLFF | TRBD1 | TRBJ1-4 | TRBV28